The subject of this entry is one T cell receptor (beta chain). After template switching added a universal primer site, the resulting cDNA carried unique molecular identifiers. From the 5' RACE reads, TCRdb called clonotypes with MiXCR, one entry per CDR3 protein. The sample lists about 340,000 distinct CDR3 sequences, more than 9% seen once, with roughly 7.8% in the top ten. The sample comes from a study of identical twins. Germline V gene data show CDR1 as SEHNR and CDR2 as FQNEAQ (reference sequence). This CDR3 has 17 residues. V shed 1 base and J 1 base; nucleotides not matched to a gene: 6. A further study also used this sample, focusing on yellow fever vaccine responses in identical twins.

Material for sequencing was CD8+ T cells sorted from blood. The source of this sequence is a woman under 30 in good health. The chain recombines TRBV7-9 with TRBJ2-5, with 10 positions matching TRBD2. The CDR3: CASSLVASGGLQETQYF. The CDR3 region has the DNA TGTGCCAGCAGCTTAGTGGCTAGCGGGGGCCTCCAAGAGACCCAGTACTTC.